These 27 T cell receptor beta chains originate from one sample sequenced in a study of chemoradiotherapy in HPV16-positive cancers. The table came from immunoSEQ multiplex PCR; TCRdb's copy has only in-frame clones and leaves some out. The table lists approximately 11,000 clones, approximately 89% of them singletons. The sample consisted of blood, taken from a patient who underwent chemoradiotherapy. All receptors derive from a human donor with HPV-associated anogenital cancer.

This clone turned up a few times. The J gene is TRBJ1-4, the V gene TRBV7-9; TRBD1 might be the D (5 bases). The germline gives CDR1 SEHNR, CDR2 FQNEAQ (reference sequence). V gave up 3 bases and J gave up 0 bases, with 8 bases separating them. The CDR3 runs to 15 residues. The CDR3 loop reads CASSLGPATNEKLFF. The CDR3 region has the DNA TGTGCCAGCAGCTTGGGACCTGCAACTAATGAAAAACTGTTTTTT.

The chain is built from TRBV19 and TRBJ2-6; D gene unclear. Germline lookup yields CDR1 LNHDA and CDR2 SQIVND (reference sequence). V lost 7 bases to trimming and J lost 0 bases, with 13 bases between them. CDR3 length equals 16 residues. The CDR3 sequence: CASTPGRSSGANVLTF. Written as DNA, the CDR3 is TGTGCCAGTACCCCAGGTAGGTCCTCTGGGGCCAACGTCCTGACTTTC.

Here the CDR3 reads CASSQEHYTGELFF. The DNA of the CDR3 is TGCGCCAGCAGCCAAGAACACTACACCGGGGAGCTGTTTTTT. This sequence joins TRBV4-3 and TRBJ2-2, with unresolved D. Trimming took 0 bases from V and 3 from J, leaving 5 bases between them. The CDR3 is 14 amino acids. Germline CDR1 reads LGHNA; CDR2 reads YSLEER.

This chain uses TRBV6-6 with TRBJ2-5; weak D call: TRBD1 (7 bases). Trimming took off 7 bases at V and 4 bases at J, with 19 bases between the two ends. The CDR3 has 15 residues. Per germline, CDR1 MNHNY and CDR2 SVGAGI (reference sequence). CDR3 protein: CASTSGGFDIETQYF. The CDR3 bases are TGTGCCAGCACATCAGGGGGGTTTGACATAGAGACCCAGTACTTC.

The chain recombines TRBV15 with TRBJ1-5; D gene uncertain. The ends were cut back, 9 bases at V and 3 bases at J, with 9 bases in the middle. There are 12 residues in the CDR3. Germline assignment: CDR1 LNHNV and CDR2 YYDKDF (reference sequence). The chain's CDR3 is CATQVFNQPQHF. CDR3 coding DNA: TGTGCCACTCAGGTCTTCAATCAGCCCCAGCATTTT. Looking up the rest from reference TRBV15 and TRBJ1-5 gives the full variable domain: DAMVIQNPRYQVTQFGKPVTLSCSQTLNHNVMYWYQQKSSQAPKLLFHYYDKDFNNEADTPDNFQSRRPNTSFCFLDIRSPGLGDTAMYLCATQVFNQPQHFGDGTRLSIL.

The chain has TRBV27 and TRBJ2-7, with D uncertain. This CDR3 spans 17 amino acids. Between the trimmed V and J ends, which lost 1 base and 2 bases, there was a span of 18 bases. Germline CDR1 and CDR2: MNHEY and SMNVEV (reference sequence). The CDR3 sequence: CASSLFHSGHTPYEQYF. The CDR3 nucleotides read TGTGCCAGCAGTTTATTTCATTCGGGTCACACTCCCTACGAGCAGTACTTC.

The chain links TRBV10-3 to TRBJ2-2, with 12 bases lining up with TRBD2. Germline lookup yields CDR1 ENHRY and CDR2 SYGVKD. With V trimmed by 5 bases and J by 3 bases, 7 bases remained unmatched. This CDR3 contains 17 residues. The CDR3 nucleotides are TGTGCCATCAGTTCCAACCTAGCGGGGGGGCACACCGGGGAGCTGTTTTTT. Its translation is CAISSNLAGGHTGELFF.

The chain uses TRBV27 and TRBJ1-2, with 7 bases fitting TRBD1. This CDR3 has 14 residues. The V segment lost 5 bases and the J segment 8 bases; nucleotides outside the gene matches: 11. Germline CDR1 is MNHEY and CDR2 is SMNVEV (reference sequence). The CDR3 DNA is TGTGCCAGCAGTACCCATGGACAGGCTGAGGGCTACACCTTC. Protein sequence: CASSTHGQAEGYTF.

This clone was recorded a few times. The chain couples TRBV7-9 to TRBJ1-2; possibly TRBD1 for D (5 bases). Germline lookup yields CDR1 SEHNR and CDR2 FQNEAQ (reference sequence). The CDR3 spans 13 residues. The ends were cut back, 5 bases at V and 14 bases at J, with 21 bases in the middle. The CDR3 here is CASSGPTRDPITF. CDR3 in DNA: TGTGCCAGCAGCGGACCGACGAGGGACCCTATAACCTTC.

J is TRBJ1-3 and V is TRBV6-5; D is uncertain. Trimming shortened V by 6 bases and J by 3 bases, and 12 bases separated the two germline ends. Germline lookup yields CDR1 MNHEY and CDR2 SVGAGI. This CDR3 is 14 amino acids long. The CDR3 DNA sequence: TGTGCCAGCAGCCAGTGGGTTAGTGGAAACACCATATATTTT. It codes for CASSQWVSGNTIYF.

The chain links TRBV27 to TRBJ2-3; TRBD2 aligns across 7 bases. With 2 bases clipped from V and 0 bases from J, the junction kept 2 bases outside the gene matches. Germline CDR1 reads MNHEY; CDR2 reads SMNVEV (reference sequence). The CDR3 has 15 amino acids. The CDR3 protein is CASSLAGASTDTQYF. For the CDR3, the DNA is TGTGCCAGCAGTTTAGCGGGAGCTAGCACAGATACGCAGTATTTT.

The chain combines TRBV4-3 with TRBJ1-5; D call uncertain. The CDR3 has 13 amino acids. Trimming cost V 0 bases and J 10 bases, with 10 bases left between them. Germline assignment: CDR1 LGHNA and CDR2 YSLEER. Here the CDR3 reads CASSQEVGRPQHF. CDR3 coding DNA: TGCGCCAGCAGCCAAGAGGTCGGACGTCCCCAGCATTTT.

This clone was picked up one time. V gene TRBV9 combines with J gene TRBJ1-3; 9 bases are a match to TRBD1. This CDR3 is built from 19 residues. The V and J ends lost 3 bases and 0 bases, in that order; junction bases with no gene match: 13. The germline gives CDR1 SGDLS, CDR2 YYNGEE. CDR3 region: CASSARTGEAWPSGNTIYF. CDR3 nucleotide sequence: TGTGCCAGCAGCGCCCGGACAGGGGAGGCTTGGCCCTCTGGAAACACCATATATTTT.

This chain's CDR3 is CASSLWLNTEAFF. The CDR3 region has the DNA TGTGCCAGCAGCTTATGGTTGAACACTGAAGCTTTCTTT. The chain has TRBV7-2 and TRBJ1-1; D not certain. V was cut by 2 bases and J by 0 bases, with 4 bases left in between. The germline CDR1 and CDR2 sequences are SGHTA and FQGNSA. The CDR3 spans 13 residues.

This chain joins TRBV9 and TRBJ1-4, with a weak D call TRBD1 (6 bases). This CDR3 comprises 13 residues. Germline assignment: CDR1 SGDLS and CDR2 YYNGEE. V was clipped by 4 bases and J by 10 bases, with 14 bases between them. In nucleotides, the CDR3 is TGTGCCAGCAGCACCCGACAGGAGGGAAAACTGTTTTTT. Its translation: CASSTRQEGKLFF.

The rearrangement uses TRBV28 and TRBJ2-1; 10 nucleotides agree with TRBD2. The germline V gene has CDR1 MDHEN and CDR2 SYDVKM. CDR3 length: 17 residues. The V gene end was trimmed by 7 bases and the J gene end by 6 bases; junction bases not matched to a gene: 15. The CDR3 region has the DNA TGTGCCAGCACTTCGGTCAGGCTAGCGGGGGCGTTCAATGAGCAGTTCTTC. Amino acid sequence: CASTSVRLAGAFNEQFF.

This chain uses TRBV7-2 with TRBJ2-3; TRBD2 agrees at 11 bases. With V trimmed by 4 bases and J by 3 bases, 6 bases remained unmatched. The CDR3 covers 16 residues. The germline V gene has CDR1 SGHTA and CDR2 FQGNSA. The chain's CDR3 is CASSSSGGMETDTQYF. CDR3 nucleotide sequence: TGTGCCAGCAGCTCTAGCGGGGGGATGGAAACAGATACGCAGTATTTT.

The V call is TRBV6-1, the J call TRBJ2-7, with 8 nucleotides matching TRBD1. V lost 6 bases to trimming and J lost 0 bases; unmatched junction nucleotides: 1. This CDR3 has 13 amino acids. Germline lookup yields CDR1 MNHNS and CDR2 SASEGT. This CDR3 reads CASSRGPSYEQYF. The CDR3 region has the DNA TGTGCCAGCAGCAGGGGGCCCTCCTACGAGCAGTACTTC.

The chain has TRBV6-5 and TRBJ2-7; 8 bases agree with TRBD1. Unmatched junction bases numbered 6, after V lost 0 bases and J lost 5 bases. The CDR3 is 15 residues long. The germline V gene has CDR1 MNHEY and CDR2 SVGAGI. The CDR3, as DNA: TGTGCCAGCAGTTACTCGAGACAGGGGAAACACGAGCAGTACTTC. Amino acid sequence: CASSYSRQGKHEQYF.

This chain connects TRBV2 to TRBJ1-3, with D tentatively TRBD1 (5 bases). V was clipped by 3 bases and J by 2 bases, with 8 bases between them. The germline CDR1 and CDR2 sequences are SNHLY and FYNNEI. The length of the CDR3 is 14 residues. Here the CDR3 reads CASSDRVAGNTIYF. The DNA of the CDR3 is TGTGCCAGCAGTGACAGGGTAGCTGGAAACACCATATATTTT.

The V call is TRBV11-2, the J call TRBJ2-3, with a tentative D call TRBD1 (5 bases). Trimming removed 6 bases at V and 2 bases at J, with 9 bases between. The CDR3 is 13 amino acids. The germline CDR1 and CDR2 sequences are SGHAT and FQNNGV. The DNA for the CDR3 is TGTGCCAGCAGTCGGACACTCACAGATACGCAGTATTTT. Amino acids: CASSRTLTDTQYF.

The genes are TRBV6-1 and TRBJ2-7, with D possibly matching TRBD2 (5 bases). Trimming shortened V by 7 bases and J by 6 bases, and 10 bases separated the two germline ends. CDR1 and CDR2 (germline): MNHNS, SASEGT. The CDR3 loop spans 11 amino acids. CDR3 amino acids: CASKDLVEQYF. Written as DNA, the CDR3 is TGTGCCAGCAAGGACTTAGTCGAGCAGTACTTC.

The chain combines TRBV4-1 with TRBJ1-1; no clear D gene. Trimming took 4 bases from V and 8 from J, leaving 11 bases between them. The CDR3 is 12 residues long. Germline CDR1 and CDR2: MGHRA and YSYEKL. CDR3 amino acids: CASSLQRGEAFF. In DNA form, the CDR3 reads TGCGCCAGCAGCCTCCAGCGAGGGGAAGCTTTCTTT.

J is TRBJ1-6 and V is TRBV19; TRBD1 aligns across 7 bases. The V gene's germline CDR1 is LNHDA and CDR2 SQIVND (reference sequence). Trimming at V came to 9 bases and at J to 5 bases, leaving 13 bases not matched to a gene. This CDR3 has 16 amino acids. In DNA form, the CDR3 reads TGTGCCAGCGAGTCCGTCACAGGGGCAGATAATTCACCCCTCCACTTT. Amino acids: CASESVTGADNSPLHF.

The chain carries TRBV7-9 and TRBJ2-7; TRBD2 agrees at 8 bases. The CDR3 has 17 amino acids. Germline CDR1 and CDR2: SEHNR and FQNEAQ (reference sequence). V dropped 1 base and J dropped 4; count of bases not matched to a gene: 12. This CDR3 is CASSLVGGGPNKYEQYF. The CDR3 nucleotides read TGTGCCAGCAGCTTAGTTGGCGGGGGGCCGAATAAATACGAGCAGTACTTC.

The rearrangement joins TRBV10-3 to TRBJ2-7, with TRBD2 matching 7 bases. This CDR3 has 14 amino acids. The germline CDR1 and CDR2 sequences are ENHRY and SYGVKD. With V trimmed by 3 bases and J by 2 bases, 4 bases remained unmatched. The CDR3 DNA reads as TGTGCCATCAGTGACCCTGGACTAGCCTACGAGCAGTACTTC. Amino acid sequence: CAISDPGLAYEQYF.

The CDR3, as DNA: TGTGCCAGCAGCTTGGGACAGAACCTCTACGAGCAGTACTTC. Its translation is CASSLGQNLYEQYF. The V call is TRBV5-4, the J call TRBJ2-7, with D perhaps matching TRBD1 (5 bases). The CDR3 runs to 14 residues. In germline, CDR1 is SGHNT, CDR2 YYREEE (reference sequence). Trimming took 0 bases from V and 3 from J, leaving 10 bases between them.